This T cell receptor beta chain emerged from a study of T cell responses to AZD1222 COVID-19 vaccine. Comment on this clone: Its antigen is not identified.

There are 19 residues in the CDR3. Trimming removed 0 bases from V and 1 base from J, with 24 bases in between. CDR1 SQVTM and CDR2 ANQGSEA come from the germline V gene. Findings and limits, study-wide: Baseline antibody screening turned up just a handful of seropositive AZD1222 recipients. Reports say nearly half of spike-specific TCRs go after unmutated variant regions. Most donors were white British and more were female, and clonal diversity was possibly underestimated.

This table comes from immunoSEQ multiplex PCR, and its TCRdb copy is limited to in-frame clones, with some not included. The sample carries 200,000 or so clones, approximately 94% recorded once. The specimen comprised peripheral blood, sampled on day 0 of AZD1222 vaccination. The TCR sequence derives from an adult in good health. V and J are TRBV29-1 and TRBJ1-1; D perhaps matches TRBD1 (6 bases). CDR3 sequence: CSVEDLLWEVDRSNTEAFF. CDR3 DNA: TGCAGCGTTGAAGATCTTCTCTGGGAAGTAGACAGGTCGAACACTGAAGCTTTCTTT.